A single sample gave rise to the 22 T cell receptor beta chains below, sequenced in a study of Ad26.COV2.S vaccination and SARS-CoV-2 variants. TCRdb's table, derived via immunoSEQ multiplex PCR, lists solely in-frame clones and lacks some. Of 510,000 or so clones in the sample, around 88% were seen once. Treatment in this sample: roughly 18 received Ad26.COV2.S at low or high dose, single or two shots; several received placebo; per-sample allocation not given. Day 63 after the first vaccine or placebo injection was the time point for sampling. Sequences were derived from peripheral blood, sampled in a trial of Ad26.COV2.S vaccine versus placebo. These receptors originate from a person between 18 and 59 years old who received the Ad26.COV2.S COVID-19 vaccine or a placebo.

This chain links TRBV6-5 with TRBJ1-3; the D is unclear. This CDR3 comprises 13 residues. V gave up 5 bases and J gave up 4 bases, with 9 bases separating them. Germline lookup yields CDR1 MNHEY and CDR2 SVGAGI. The CDR3 reads CASSRLDGNTIYF. The CDR3 nucleotides read TGTGCCAGCAGTCGCTTGGACGGAAACACCATATATTTT.

The chain carries TRBV3-1 (or the pseudogene TRBV3-2) and TRBJ1-5; D is unresolved. V lost 0 bases and J lost 7, with 16 bases in between. Germline lookup yields CDR1 LGHDT and CDR2 YNNKEL (reference sequence). The CDR3 is 16 amino acids. CDR3 in amino acids: CASSQDDPPGSQPQHF. CDR3 DNA sequence: TGTGCCAGCAGCCAAGATGACCCACCGGGGTCCCAGCCCCAGCATTTT.

The gene calls are TRBV29-1 and TRBJ1-1; D possibly corresponds to TRBD1 (5 bases). This CDR3 spans 11 amino acids. Germline lookup yields CDR1 SQVTM and CDR2 ANQGSEA. Trimming took off 7 bases at V and 8 bases at J, with 14 bases between the two ends. The CDR3 reads CSGGGGLEAFF. The CDR3 bases are TGCAGCGGAGGTGGGGGGTTGGAAGCTTTCTTT.

This clone was seen a few times. This chain joins TRBV19 and TRBJ1-6; weak D call: TRBD1 (5 bases). In germline, CDR1 is LNHDA, CDR2 SQIVND (reference sequence). V was clipped by 7 bases and J by 6 bases, with 16 bases between them. The CDR3 extends over 15 amino acids. The CDR3: CASKPTRGLNSPLHF. CDR3 coding DNA: TGTGCCAGTAAACCCACTCGGGGCCTTAATTCACCCCTCCACTTT.

The gene calls are TRBV2 and TRBJ1-6; no definite D call. V gave up 6 bases and J gave up 5 bases, with 11 bases separating them. This CDR3 has 14 residues. Germline loops: CDR1 SNHLY, CDR2 FYNNEI. CDR3 region: CASSRGRDNSPLHF. CDR3 sequence (DNA): TGTGCCAGCAGCAGAGGGAGAGATAATTCACCCCTCCACTTT.

V is TRBV27 and J is TRBJ1-1, with 7 bases fitting TRBD1. With V trimmed by 5 bases and J by 1 base, 7 bases remained unmatched. The CDR3 is 15 amino acids. The germline V gene has CDR1 MNHEY and CDR2 SMNVEV (reference sequence). The CDR3 here is CASSHKGAGNTEAFF. CDR3 DNA: TGTGCCAGCAGTCATAAGGGGGCAGGGAACACTGAAGCTTTCTTT.

V usage is TRBV30 and J usage is TRBJ2-5; 12 nucleotides agree with TRBD2. Germline V gene sequence: CDR1 GTSNPN, CDR2 SVGIG (reference sequence). The CDR3 has 17 amino acids. V lost 0 bases and J lost 2; bases outside the gene matches: 7. The DNA for the CDR3 is TGTGCCTGGAGTGTAACCCGGACTAGCGGGGTTCAAGAGACCCAGTACTTC. Protein: CAWSVTRTSGVQETQYF.

The gene calls are TRBV18 and TRBJ1-3; D is unclear. Per germline, CDR1 KGHSH and CDR2 LQKENI. Trimming took off 3 bases at V and 0 bases at J, with 21 bases between the two ends. The CDR3 length is 19 residues. The CDR3 loop is CASSPIGRSWSSSGNTIYF. The CDR3 coding sequence is TGTGCCAGCTCACCGATCGGGAGGAGTTGGAGTTCCTCTGGAAACACCATATATTTT.

As to this clone: The sample has other DNA sequences that encode this CDR3 too. The V gene is TRBV19, the J gene TRBJ1-2, with 7 bases matching TRBD1. The J segment lost 2 bases and the V segment lost 4 bases, leaving 1 base of the junction unmatched. CDR3 size: 13 residues. From germline, CDR1 is LNHDA and CDR2 SQIVND (reference sequence). CDR3 DNA: TGTGCCAGTAGTACACAGGGGAACTATGGCTACACCTTC. The encoded protein is CASSTQGNYGYTF. The complete variable domain, with remaining parts taken from reference TRBV19 and TRBJ1-2, reads DGGITQSPKYLFRKEGQNVTLSCEQNLNHDAMYWYRQDPGQGLRLIYYSQIVNDFQKGDIAEGYSVSREKKESFPLTVTSAQKNPTAFYLCASSTQGNYGYTFGSGTRLTVV.

The chain links TRBV5-8 to TRBJ2-1; a weak D match, TRBD1 (6 bases). The CDR3 is 15 residues long. Germline V gene data show CDR1 as SGHTS and CDR2 as YDEGEE. V was trimmed by 9 bases and J by 0 bases, leaving 16 bases between them. The CDR3 region has the DNA TGTGCCACCCCCCAAGGGGGTTCCTCCTACAATGAGCAGTTCTTC. It specifies CATPQGGSSYNEQFF.

The genes are TRBV6-6 and TRBJ2-2; TRBD1 matches at 9 bases. V lost 6 bases to trimming and J lost 4 bases; unmatched junction nucleotides: 9. CDR1 and CDR2 (germline): MNHNY, SVGAGI (reference sequence). This CDR3 contains 16 residues. Written as DNA, the CDR3 is TGTGCCAGCAGCCCGGGACAGGGAGTTGGCACCGGGGAGCTGTTTTTT. Amino acids: CASSPGQGVGTGELFF.

This rearrangement joins TRBV11-1 to TRBJ2-7; 8 nucleotides align to TRBD1. Per germline, CDR1 SGHAT and CDR2 FQDESV (reference sequence). V shed 1 base and J 2 bases; nucleotides not matched to a gene: 7. The CDR3 contains 16 residues. CDR3: CASSLEGTGITYEQYF. The CDR3 DNA reads TGTGCCAGCAGCTTAGAGGGGACAGGAATTACCTACGAGCAGTACTTC.

V is TRBV6-5 and J is TRBJ2-7; 8 positions agree with TRBD2. The trim removed 6 bases at V and 2 bases at J, leaving 3 bases unmatched. The length of the CDR3 is 13 residues. Germline-derived CDR1 and CDR2 are MNHEY and SVGAGI. The CDR3, as DNA: TGTGCCAGCAGCCGGGGGGGGACCTACGAGCAGTACTTC. This codes for CASSRGGTYEQYF.

This chain uses TRBV19 with TRBJ2-7, with TRBD2 identical over 8 bases. The J segment lost 0 bases and the V segment lost 5 bases, leaving 9 bases of the junction unmatched. This CDR3 region has 16 residues. Germline V gene sequence: CDR1 LNHDA, CDR2 SQIVND (reference sequence). CDR3 DNA: TGTGCCAGTAGTGCCATGAGCGGGGGAAGCTCCTACGAGCAGTACTTC. Its translation: CASSAMSGGSSYEQYF. The complete variable domain, with remaining parts taken from reference TRBV19 and TRBJ2-7, reads DGGITQSPKYLFRKEGQNVTLSCEQNLNHDAMYWYRQDPGQGLRLIYYSQIVNDFQKGDIAEGYSVSREKKESFPLTVTSAQKNPTAFYLCASSAMSGGSSYEQYFGPGTRLTVT.

This chain uses TRBV30 with TRBJ1-6; TRBD1 matches at 8 bases. The ends lost 0 bases at V and 10 bases at J; junction bases unmatched: 5. The CDR3 is 14 residues long. CDR1 is GTSNPN and CDR2 is SVGIG in the germline V gene (reference sequence). Written as DNA, the CDR3 is TGTGCCTGGAGTGTCGGACAGGGCCCCTCACCCCTCCACTTT. Protein sequence: CAWSVGQGPSPLHF. Supplemented by reference TRBV30 and TRBJ1-6, the full variable domain reads SQTIHQWPATLVQPVGSPLSLECTVEGTSNPNLYWYRQAAGRGLQLLFYSVGIGQISSEVPQNLSASRPQDRQFILSSKKLLLSDSGFYLCAWSVGQGPSPLHFGNGTRLTVT.

The chain is built from TRBV11-2 and TRBJ2-5, with 9 bases matching TRBD2. Germline V gene lookup returns CDR1 SGHAT and CDR2 FQNNGV. The CDR3 runs 15 residues. Unmatched junction bases numbered 5, after V lost 1 base and J lost 5 bases. CDR3 nucleotides: TGTGCCAGCAGCTTAGTGGCGGGAGGGCGTGAGACCCAGTACTTC. It is translated as CASSLVAGGRETQYF.

The rearrangement joins TRBV29-1 to TRBJ2-1; 9 bases line up with TRBD2. This CDR3 has 19 amino acids. V lost 0 bases to trimming and J lost 4 bases; unmatched junction nucleotides: 16. Germline-derived CDR1 and CDR2 are SQVTM and ANQGSEA. Here the CDR3 DNA reads TGCAGCGTTGAAGATCTTCATGGTAGCGGGAGATTCCTGTACAATGAGCAGTTCTTC. This sequence encodes CSVEDLHGSGRFLYNEQFF.

The chain combines TRBV2 with TRBJ2-4; 9 bases line up with TRBD1. J was trimmed by 13 bases and V by 3 bases; bases with no gene match: 7. CDR3 length equals 13 residues. Germline V lookup: CDR1 SNHLY, CDR2 FYNNEI. CDR3 nucleotides: TGTGCCAGCAGTGACGGGACAGGGAGTCGGCAGTACTTC. Translating it yields CASSDGTGSRQYF.

The chain links TRBV6-5 to TRBJ1-5, with a tentative D call TRBD1 (5 bases). V shed 5 bases and J shed 7 bases, with 12 bases lying between them. Germline-derived CDR1 and CDR2 are MNHEY and SVGAGI. CDR3 length: 13 amino acids. The CDR3 is CASSQMTEQPQHF. In nucleotides, the CDR3 is TGTGCCAGCAGTCAGATGACAGAACAGCCCCAGCATTTT.

This chain connects TRBV9 to TRBJ2-1, with TRBD2 matching over 9 bases. The CDR3 is 15 residues long. Looked up from germline, CDR1 is SGDLS and CDR2 is YYNGEE. The V segment lost 4 bases and the J segment 2 bases; nucleotides outside the gene matches: 4. The CDR3 protein is CASSPGTSTYNEQFF. In DNA form, the CDR3 reads TGTGCCAGCAGCCCCGGGACTAGCACCTACAATGAGCAGTTCTTC.

This chain connects TRBV19 to TRBJ2-1; tentatively, D is TRBD2 (6 bases). The CDR3 totals 14 residues. Trimming took 6 bases from V and 5 from J, leaving 14 bases between them. From germline, CDR1 is LNHDA and CDR2 SQIVND (reference sequence). CDR3 residues: CASRPGLPDNEQFF. CDR3 DNA sequence: TGTGCCAGTAGGCCAGGACTACCAGACAATGAGCAGTTCTTC.

As to this clone: An end of the junction differs from the germline gene, which may be a read error. This chain connects TRBV27 to TRBJ2-6; 10 bases map to TRBD1. CDR1 is MNHEY and CDR2 is SMNVEV in the germline V gene (reference sequence). The CDR3 is 18 amino acids. The CDR3 DNA follows: TGTGCCAGCAGTCTATCCGGGACAGGGGTCTCTGGGGCCAACGTCCTGACTTTC. Protein: CASSLSGTGVSGANVLTF.